This TCR beta chain originates from a study of blood T cell repertoires in COVID-19. This clone was detected a few times. Profiling relied on immunoSEQ multiplex PCR, and the TCRdb table lists in-frame clones only, not all of them. The sample has 470,000 or so clones, nearly 90% seen once; the top ten hold about 2.1%. The CDR3 runs 14 residues. V lost 1 base and J lost 3, with 11 bases in between. The germline CDR1 and CDR2 sequences are SGDLS and YYNGEE. Specimen: PBMCs or T cells enriched from blood (not recorded which). This TCR was recovered from a young woman with acute COVID-19. The gene calls are TRBV9 and TRBJ2-7; D might be TRBD2 (5 bases). For the CDR3, the DNA is TGTGCCAGCAGCGTAAGCCAGGCGGGCTACGAGCAGTACTTC. It yields the protein CASSVSQAGYEQYF.